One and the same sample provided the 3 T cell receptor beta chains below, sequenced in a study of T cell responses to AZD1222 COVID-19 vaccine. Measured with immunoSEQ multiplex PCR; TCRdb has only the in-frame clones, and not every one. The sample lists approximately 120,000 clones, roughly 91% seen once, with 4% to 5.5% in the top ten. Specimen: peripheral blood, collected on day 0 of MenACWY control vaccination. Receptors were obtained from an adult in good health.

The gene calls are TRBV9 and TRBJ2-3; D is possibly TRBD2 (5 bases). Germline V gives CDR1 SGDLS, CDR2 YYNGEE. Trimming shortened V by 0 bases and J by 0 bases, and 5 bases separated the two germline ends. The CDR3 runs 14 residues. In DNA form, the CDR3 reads TGTGCCAGCAGCGTAGGAGGGAGCACAGATACGCAGTATTTT. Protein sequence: CASSVGGSTDTQYF.

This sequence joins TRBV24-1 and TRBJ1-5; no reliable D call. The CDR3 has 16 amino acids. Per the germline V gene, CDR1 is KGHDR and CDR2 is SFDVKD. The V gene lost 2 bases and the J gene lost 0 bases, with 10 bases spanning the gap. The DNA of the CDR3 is TGTGCCACCAGTGATTCCCGTCGACTTAGCAATCAGCCCCAGCATTTT. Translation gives CATSDSRRLSNQPQHF.

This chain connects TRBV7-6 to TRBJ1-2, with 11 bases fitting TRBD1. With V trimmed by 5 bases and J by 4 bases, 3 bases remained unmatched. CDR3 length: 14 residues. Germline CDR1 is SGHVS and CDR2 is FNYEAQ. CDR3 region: CASSPGTGGYGYTF. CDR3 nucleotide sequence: TGTGCCAGCAGCCCCGGGACAGGGGGCTATGGCTACACCTTC.